The T cell receptor (beta chain) under discussion was sequenced for a study of blood T cell repertoires in COVID-19. Generated by immunoSEQ multiplex PCR, the TCRdb table keeps only in-frame clones and is missing some. The sample carries about 170,000 clones, more than 75% recorded once. V shed 7 bases, J shed 7 bases, and the junction held 6 bases outside the gene matches. The CDR3 is 14 amino acids. Looked up from germline, CDR1 is MDHEN and CDR2 is SYDVKM. The sequence was obtained from a man over 45 who had recovered from COVID-19. The genes are TRBV28 and TRBJ2-1; 11 bases agree with TRBD2. Material for sequencing was peripheral blood. In DNA, the CDR3 is TGTGCCAGCATATCGGGACTAGCGGAGAATGAGCAGTTCTTC. It yields the protein CASISGLAENEQFF.